This TCR beta chain stems from a study of CD8+CD57+ T cells in acquired aplastic anemia. Broader study findings: CD8+ Simpson's diversity in patients was not significantly different from that in controls.

On this clonotype itself: Its antigen is undetermined.

V was pared by 5 bases and J by 0 bases, with 3 bases of the junction left unmatched. The CDR3 has 15 amino acids. Germline V gene lookup returns CDR1 DFQATT and CDR2 SNEGSKA (reference sequence). Patients chosen for sequencing had CD8+CD57+ cells that had expanded, as shown by flow cytometry. No therapy had been given to the patients at the time of blood sampling. Profiles of TCR beta VDJ and CDR3 were generated from a genomic DNA template. MiXCR was run by TCRdb on the reads, yielding one entry per CDR3 protein. Among more than 200,000 distinct CDR3 sequences listed, over 40% were seen once. The chain recombines TRBV20-1 with TRBJ2-1, with 11 bases that match TRBD2. Sequenced sample: sorted CD4+, CD8+, or CD8+CD57+ T cells (not recorded which) from PBMCs. The sequence derives from a human donor with aplastic anemia. The CDR3 DNA follows: TGCAGTGCTGGACTAGCGGGCAGCTCCTACAATGAGCAGTTCTTC. It specifies CSAGLAGSSYNEQFF.